These T cell receptor beta chains were read from a single sample in a study of blood T cell repertoires in COVID-19. Clones were sequenced by immunoSEQ multiplex PCR, and TCRdb holds only the in-frame ones, with some missing. Of 400,000 to 450,000 clones detected, 86% appear once; the ten largest clones hold 1.4%. Material for sequencing was peripheral blood. The receptors come from a woman in her twenties or thirties with active or convalescent COVID-19. The CDR3 runs from the conserved cysteine through the conserved F or W.

V,J,CDR3
TRBV9,TRBJ1-1,CASSVEQGKGNTEAFF
TRBV7-9,TRBJ1-1,CASSLIDTTEAFF
TRBV6-5,TRBJ2-7,CASSRDRYYEQYF
TRBV2,TRBJ1-2,CASSAGTRGYTF
TRBV5-1,TRBJ2-7,CASSLVASGKYEQYF
TRBV19,TRBJ1-4,CASSITQKNEKLFF
TRBV7-8,TRBJ2-6,CASSFGAPGANVLTF
TRBV29-1,TRBJ1-1,CSAGGYRGQENTEAFF
TRBV2,TRBJ2-7,CASSPVTGMYEQYF
TRBV2,TRBJ1-4,CASTPDRAAEKLFF
TRBV5-1,TRBJ2-2,CASSLAQFWLAAGELFF
TRBV21-1,TRBJ1-5,CASSPGQINSNQPQHF
TRBV27,TRBJ1-6,CASSLFQANSPLHF
TRBV7-9,TRBJ2-3,CASSRDINTQYF
TRBV6-6,TRBJ1-6,CASSYSSELGGSPLHF
TRBV15,TRBJ1-2,CATSTGALSLYYGYTF
TRBV18,TRBJ1-3,CASSSGTGGTGNTIYF
TRBV9,TRBJ1-2,CASSVGGERNYGYTF
TRBV3-1/TRBV3-2,TRBJ1-1,CASSQPQPRAEAFF
TRBV5-1,TRBJ2-5,CASTRGASVQETQYF
TRBV24-1,TRBJ2-7,CATSESLADSHYEQYF
TRBV18,TRBJ2-3,CASSPVFPTDTQYF
TRBV18,TRBJ2-6,CASSPRLRDRGPGANVLTF
TRBV7-9,TRBJ2-5,CASSTRTGRQETQYF
TRBV13,TRBJ1-2,CASSAGRNYGYTF
TRBV2,TRBJ1-6,CASAGTADNSPLHF
TRBV15,TRBJ1-5,CATSRDSGRDGNQPQHF
TRBV10-3,TRBJ1-2,CAISDSGQGAGGYTF
TRBV7-9,TRBJ1-2,CASSLVGQGNGYTF
TRBV6-4,TRBJ2-4,CASSDSNRGPAKNIQYF
TRBV10-2,TRBJ1-4,CASSEPSGWGEKLFF
TRBV3-1/TRBV3-2,TRBJ2-3,CASSQEWRGGNTQYF
TRBV21-1,TRBJ2-7,CASSKLEGDYEQYF
TRBV15,TRBJ1-5,CATSRVNRDNQPQHF
TRBV6-5,TRBJ1-6,CASSYTGYNSPLHF
TRBV7-8,TRBJ2-7,CASSLGLRGLYEQYF
TRBV4-2,TRBJ2-3,CASSQGGFRGGTDTQYF
TRBV3-1/TRBV3-2,TRBJ1-6,CASSPPGQISPLHF
TRBV11-3,TRBJ1-1,CASSLAGTGIAFF
TRBV13,TRBJ1-2,CASSLLQYGYTF
TRBV3-1/TRBV3-2,TRBJ2-1,CASSQVPGTSVDNEQFF
TRBV29-1,TRBJ2-2,CSVVMRGAAGELFF
TRBV6-1,TRBJ1-2,CASSALAGQGNYGYTF
TRBV25-1,TRBJ2-1,CASSPRQGMNNEQFF
TRBV29-1,TRBJ2-3,CSPGGPTDTQYF
TRBV28,TRBJ1-5,CASTHRTSSNQPQHF
TRBV7-9,TRBJ2-5,CASRELETQYF